This is a list of T cell receptor beta chains from one sample in a study of T-cell reconstitution after alpha-beta-depleted transplantation in children. TCRdb re-called the PCR reads through MiXCR, storing one row per CDR3 protein. This sample carries 200,000 to 250,000 distinct CDR3 sequences, 9.7% of them seen once, and the ten largest clones take less than 6%. Sequences were derived from PBMCs from the stem cell graft donor, sampled from the stem cell graft. The receptors stem from a human donor who donated a stem cell graft to a child with SCID. Each CDR3 is given with its conserved first and last residue. The order of the fields is clone size, V gene, D gene, J gene, CDR3 protein, CDR3 DNA. D genes are given only for firm matches. Clone size, where shown, is once, few, many, or a class for clones that have expanded.

many	TRBV5-1	.	TRBJ1-5	CASSFSGENQPQHF	TGCGCCAGCAGCTTTAGCGGGGAAAATCAGCCCCAGCATTTT
many	TRBV7-2	.	TRBJ1-3	CASSQGPVSSGNTIYF	TGTGCCAGCAGCCAAGGACCGGTGTCCTCTGGAAACACCATATATTTT
many	TRBV2	.	TRBJ2-7	CATDPEGGQYF	TGTGCCACGGACCCGGAAGGCGGGCAGTACTTC
many	TRBV5-1	TRBD1	TRBJ2-6	CASSLVPPGQGTGANVLTF	TGCGCCAGCAGCTTGGTCCCCCCGGGACAGGGGACTGGGGCCAACGTCCTGACTTTC
many	TRBV20-1	.	TRBJ1-1	CSARRDRPRTLEAFF	TGCAGTGCTAGACGCGACAGGCCCCGAACCCTTGAAGCTTTCTTT
many	TRBV3-1	TRBD1	TRBJ2-4	CASSHKGAWVLAF	TGTGCCAGCAGCCATAAGGGGGCATGGGTTTTGGCCTTC
.	TRBV4-2	.	TRBJ2-7	CASSQEGAGTADLYEQYF	TGTGCCAGCAGCCAAGAAGGGGCCGGGACCGCCGACCTCTACGAGCAGTACTTC
many	TRBV20-1	.	TRBJ2-3	CSARRSLTDTQYF	TGCAGTGCTAGAAGGTCCCTCACAGATACGCAGTATTTT
many	TRBV5-1	.	TRBJ2-2	CASSPNDEGPGELFF	TGCGCCAGCAGCCCCAATGACGAGGGGCCCGGGGAGCTGTTTTTT
many	TRBV5-1	TRBD2	TRBJ2-3	CASSLALAGEDTQYF	TGCGCCAGCAGCTTGGCTCTAGCGGGGGAAGATACGCAGTATTTT
few	TRBV30	.	TRBJ2-3	CAWSSGTPRGDTQYF	TGTGCCTGGAGCTCAGGGACCCCCAGGGGAGATACGCAGTATTTT
many	TRBV15	.	TRBJ2-4	CATSREGGAGNIQYF	TGTGCCACCAGCAGAGAGGGGGGGGCAGGAAACATTCAGTACTTC
many	TRBV20-1	.	TRBJ2-5	CSARDILRDWETQYF	TGCAGTGCTAGAGACATATTAAGGGATTGGGAGACCCAGTACTTC
many	TRBV4-3	TRBD1	TRBJ1-1	CASSQIIGTANTEAFF	TGCGCCAGCAGCCAAATCATTGGGACAGCGAACACTGAAGCTTTCTTT
many	TRBV4-1	TRBD1	TRBJ1-5	CASSPGTVQPQHF	TGCGCCAGCAGCCCCGGGACAGTCCAGCCCCAGCATTTT
many	TRBV27	TRBD1	TRBJ1-1	CASSPTTGRGSFVFSEAFF	TGTGCCAGCAGTCCAACCACCGGCAGGGGGTCGTTCGTGTTCTCTGAAGCTTTCTTT
.	TRBV5-1	TRBD1	TRBJ2-1	CASSLQGAGSYNEQFF	TGCGCCAGCAGCTTACAGGGGGCGGGCTCCTACAATGAGCAGTTCTTC
many	TRBV12-3/TRBV12-4	.	TRBJ1-6	CASRPSSINSPLHF	TGTGCCAGCAGGCCCAGCAGTATTAATTCACCCCTCCACTTT
many	TRBV6-1	TRBD2	TRBJ2-2	CASSEASGGAGELFF	TGTGCCAGCAGTGAAGCTAGCGGGGGGGCCGGGGAGCTGTTTTTT
many	TRBV4-1	.	TRBJ2-7	CASSQESRVYEQYF	TGCGCCAGCAGCCAAGAGAGCAGGGTCTACGAGCAGTACTTC